One and the same sample provided the 13 T cell receptor beta chains below, sequenced in a study of T-cell reconstitution after alpha-beta-depleted transplantation in children. Preparation of the TCRbeta library was carried out with unique molecular identifiers. One entry per CDR3 protein results from TCRdb running MiXCR on the PCR reads. The sample gives approximately 150,000 distinct CDR3 sequences, roughly 9% of which show up once; about a sixth is in the top ten. Here the sequenced sample was PBMCs, mostly from graft donor cells, taken 180 days after TCRalphabeta/CD19-depleted stem cell transplant. These receptors were obtained from a female patient aged 2-15 years who had a stem cell transplant for congenital amegakaryocytic thrombocytopenia, so the T cells may come from the graft donor.

This sequence joins TRBV30 and TRBJ2-5; a weak D match, TRBD1 (5 bases). The V end was cut by 2 bases, the J end by 3 bases, with 16 bases between. Per germline, CDR1 GTSNPN and CDR2 SVGIG (reference sequence). The length of the CDR3 is 15 residues. The CDR3 is CAWSSSFWGKETQYF. CDR3 DNA: TGTGCCTGGAGTAGTAGTTTCTGGGGCAAAGAGACCCAGTACTTC.

This chain joins TRBV24-1 and TRBJ2-7, with D perhaps TRBD1 (5 bases). Trimming left V 5 bases short and J 2 bases short, with 12 bases between. CDR3 length equals 14 residues. Germline lookup yields CDR1 KGHDR and CDR2 SFDVKD. The CDR3: CATSVGAGPYEQYF. The CDR3 DNA follows: TGTGCCACCAGTGTAGGGGCTGGACCCTACGAGCAGTACTTC.

This clonotype was detected ten times or more. The gene calls are TRBV6-5 and TRBJ1-1, with D uncertain. V was pared by 0 bases and J by 4 bases, with 6 bases between. CDR3 length: 13 amino acids. Germline lookup yields CDR1 MNHEY and CDR2 SVGAGI. In nucleotides, the CDR3 is TGTGCCAGCAGTTACTCGTGGGGCACTGAAGCTTTCTTT. This gives the protein CASSYSWGTEAFF.

The table lists this clonotype with many counts. The chain carries TRBV28 and TRBJ1-4; D ambiguous. Germline V lookup: CDR1 MDHEN, CDR2 SYDVKM. V was pared by 1 base and J by 13 bases, with 13 bases between. This CDR3 region has 13 residues. The chain's CDR3 is CASSLSVGSRLFF. The CDR3 DNA reads TGTGCCAGCAGTTTATCGGTGGGGAGTCGACTGTTTTTT. The whole variable domain, remainder taken from reference TRBV28 and TRBJ1-4, is DVKVTQSSRYLVKRTGEKVFLECVQDMDHENMFWYRQDPGLGLRLIYFSYDVKMKEKGDIPEGYSVSREKKERFSLILESASTNQTSMYLCASSLSVGSRLFFGSGTQLSVL.

This clonotype was seen ten or more times. The genes are TRBV27 and TRBJ2-7; D ambiguous. Germline V gene data show CDR1 as MNHEY and CDR2 as SMNVEV (reference sequence). Trimming cost V 7 bases and J 0 bases, with 13 bases left between them. This CDR3 is built from 14 residues. CDR3 in DNA: TGTGCCAGCACCCGGACCAGGTTCTCCTACGAGCAGTACTTC. Encoded protein: CASTRTRFSYEQYF.

This clonotype was detected many times. This chain joins TRBV12-3 or TRBV12-4 and TRBJ1-1; 7 positions match TRBD1. The CDR3 sequence is 16 residues long. Losses at the gene ends were 5 bases for V and 1 base for J; bases not matched to a gene: 10. This CDR3 reads CASSPYFGTANTEAFF. As DNA, the CDR3 is TGTGCCAGCAGTCCCTACTTCGGGACAGCGAACACTGAAGCTTTCTTT.

This clonotype was picked up a small number of times. The rearrangement joins TRBV27 to TRBJ2-7; unclear D gene. CDR1 is MNHEY and CDR2 is SMNVEV in the germline V gene (reference sequence). The CDR3 has 13 residues. V lost 6 bases and J lost 3, with 12 bases in between. This CDR3 reads CASSPHMSYEQYF. CDR3 nucleotides: TGTGCCAGCAGCCCCCACATGAGCTACGAGCAGTACTTC.

In this sample, this clonotype is medium-sized. The rearrangement links TRBV15 to TRBJ2-7, with TRBD1 matching 7 bases. CDR1 and CDR2 from the germline V gene are LNHNV and YYDKDF (reference sequence). V lost 5 bases to trimming and J lost 6 bases; unmatched junction nucleotides: 10. This CDR3 comprises 14 residues. The CDR3 loop reads CATSARGQALEQYF. The CDR3 bases are TGTGCCACCAGCGCCCGAGGACAGGCCCTCGAGCAGTACTTC.

This clonotype was observed at least ten times. This chain connects TRBV5-1 to TRBJ1-1, with TRBD1 identical over 7 bases. This CDR3 region has 16 residues. Germline V gene sequence: CDR1 SGHRS, CDR2 YFSETQ. J was trimmed by 6 bases and V by 5 bases; bases with no gene match: 16. Here the CDR3 reads CASSLQGTRAKAEAFF. CDR3 in DNA: TGCGCCAGCAGTCTACAGGGGACAAGGGCTAAGGCTGAAGCTTTCTTT. Complete variable domain (other parts from reference TRBV5-1 and TRBJ1-1): KAGVTQTPRYLIKTRGQQVTLSCSPISGHRSVSWYQQTPGQGLQFLFEYFSETQRNKGNFPGRFSGRQFSNSRSEMNVSTLELGDSALYLCASSLQGTRAKAEAFFGQGTRLTVV.

V usage is TRBV10-3 and J usage is TRBJ2-3, with D uncertain. The V end lost 4 bases, the J end lost 7 bases, and 6 bases lay between the germline ends. Germline lookup yields CDR1 ENHRY and CDR2 SYGVKD. The CDR3 has 11 amino acids. The CDR3 DNA is TGTGCCATCAGTGCCCTACATACGCAGTATTTT. This translates into CAISALHTQYF.

The chain carries TRBV5-4 and TRBJ2-3; perhaps TRBD1 as D (6 bases). V was cut by 0 bases and J by 4 bases, with 9 bases left in between. Germline CDR1 and CDR2: SGHNT and YYREEE (reference sequence). There are 14 residues in the CDR3. The CDR3 nucleotides are TGTGCCAGCAGCTTGGGGAAGGGGGCAGATACGCAGTATTTT. This codes for CASSLGKGADTQYF. The variable domain in full, completed from reference TRBV5-4 and TRBJ2-3, reads ETGVTQSPTHLIKTRGQQVTLRCSSQSGHNTVSWYQQALGQGPQFIFQYYREEENGRGNFPPRFSGLQFPNYSSELNVNALELDDSALYLCASSLGKGADTQYFGPGTRLTVL.

In its sample, this clonotype was seen many times. The CDR3: CASQKAGDTDTQYF. CDR3 DNA: TGTGCCTCCCAGAAAGCGGGAGACACAGATACGCAGTATTTT. The chain combines TRBV10-3 with TRBJ2-3, with 8 bases lining up with TRBD2. This CDR3 has 14 amino acids. Germline lookup yields CDR1 ENHRY and CDR2 SYGVKD. After removal of 11 bases from V and 2 bases from J, the junction contained 9 bases not matched to a gene.

This clonotype was detected only a few times. This sequence joins TRBV7-8 and TRBJ1-4; TRBD1 might be the D (5 bases). The germline V gene has CDR1 SGHVS and CDR2 FQNEAQ. V was trimmed by 3 bases and J by 3 bases, leaving 11 bases between them. The CDR3 spans 15 residues. CDR3 amino acids: CASSFQGRSNEKLFF. CDR3 DNA: TGTGCCAGCAGCTTCCAGGGTCGGTCTAATGAAAAACTGTTTTTT.